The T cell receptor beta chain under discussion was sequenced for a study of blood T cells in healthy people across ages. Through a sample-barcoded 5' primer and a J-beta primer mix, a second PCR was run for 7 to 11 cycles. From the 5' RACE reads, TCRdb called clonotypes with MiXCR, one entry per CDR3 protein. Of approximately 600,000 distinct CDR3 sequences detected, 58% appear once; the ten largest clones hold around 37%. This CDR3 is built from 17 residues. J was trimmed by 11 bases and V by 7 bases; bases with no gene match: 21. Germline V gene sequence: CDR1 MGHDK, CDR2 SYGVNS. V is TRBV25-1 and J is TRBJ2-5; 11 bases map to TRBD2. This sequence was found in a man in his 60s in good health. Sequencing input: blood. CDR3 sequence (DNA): TGTGCCAGCATTGGGACTAGCGGCCGATTCTCCTACAATGAGCAGTACTTC. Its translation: CASIGTSGRFSYNEQYF.